This T cell receptor (beta chain) is from a study of T cell responses to AZD1222 COVID-19 vaccine. Study at large: Second doses that came at about 4 or about 12 weeks were put together. Study-level results: Only a handful of people who got AZD1222 tested seropositive at baseline. There were repertoire samples only from the period after the peak T cell response.

The assay was immunoSEQ multiplex PCR, and TCRdb's table has in-frame clones only and misses some. Of about 150,000 clones listed, around 90% are singletons. As for this clone: Antigen unknown.

Trimming pared 4 bases from V and 11 bases from J, leaving 20 bases between. The germline gives CDR1 MNHEY, CDR2 SVGAGI. The CDR3 runs to 14 residues. This chain links TRBV6-5 with TRBJ1-1; D is ambiguous. This clonotype was sampled from an adult in good health. The material sequenced was peripheral blood, taken on day 0 of AZD1222 vaccination. In DNA, the CDR3 is TGTGCCAGCAGTTCCCGAGACGGAGGATTCGAGGCTTTCTTT. Amino acid sequence: CASSSRDGGFEAFF.